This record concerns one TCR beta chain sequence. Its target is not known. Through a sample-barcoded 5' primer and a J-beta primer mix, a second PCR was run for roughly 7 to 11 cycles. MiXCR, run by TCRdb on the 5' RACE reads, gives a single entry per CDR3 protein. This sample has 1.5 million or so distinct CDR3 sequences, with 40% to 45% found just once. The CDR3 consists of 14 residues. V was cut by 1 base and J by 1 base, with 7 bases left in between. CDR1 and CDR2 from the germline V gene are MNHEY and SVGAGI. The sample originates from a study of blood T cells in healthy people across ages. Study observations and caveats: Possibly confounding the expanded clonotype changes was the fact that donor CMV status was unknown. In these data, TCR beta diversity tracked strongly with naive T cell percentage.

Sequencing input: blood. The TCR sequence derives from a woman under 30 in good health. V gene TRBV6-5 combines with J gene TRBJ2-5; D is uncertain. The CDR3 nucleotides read TGTGCCAGCAGTTACTTGGCAGGCCAAGAGACCCAGTACTTC. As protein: CASSYLAGQETQYF.